This T cell receptor (beta chain) was recovered during a study of T cells after yellow fever vaccination. TCRdb passed the 5' RACE reads through MiXCR, listing each CDR3 protein once. The top ten hold roughly 16% of the sample, which has 450,000 to 650,000 distinct CDR3 sequences, 21% seen once. Germline V gene data show CDR1 as MGHRA and CDR2 as YSYEKL. There are 12 residues in the CDR3. Trimming took off 11 bases at V and 1 base at J, with 11 bases between the two ends. This clonotype came up a few times. The chain is built from TRBV4-1 and TRBJ2-5, with D maybe TRBD2 (6 bases). Sequenced here: PBMCs, sampled more than 20 days after the first yellow fever vaccination. The sequence was obtained from a young man who received the YFV17D yellow fever vaccine. The CDR3 DNA reads TGCGCCGCCCGGGACTCCCAAGAGACCCAGTACTTC. Translated: CAARDSQETQYF.